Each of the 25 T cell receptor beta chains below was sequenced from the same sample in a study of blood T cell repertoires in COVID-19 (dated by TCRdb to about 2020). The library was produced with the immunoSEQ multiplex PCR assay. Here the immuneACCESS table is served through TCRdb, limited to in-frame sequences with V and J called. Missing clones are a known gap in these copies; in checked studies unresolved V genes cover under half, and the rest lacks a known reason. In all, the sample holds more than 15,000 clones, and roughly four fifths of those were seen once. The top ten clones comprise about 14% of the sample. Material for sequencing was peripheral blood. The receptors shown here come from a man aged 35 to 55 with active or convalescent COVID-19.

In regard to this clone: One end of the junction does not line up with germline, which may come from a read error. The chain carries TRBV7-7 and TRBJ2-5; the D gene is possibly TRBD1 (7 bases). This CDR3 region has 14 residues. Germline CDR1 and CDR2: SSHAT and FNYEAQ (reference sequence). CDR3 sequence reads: CASSKSSGGETQYF. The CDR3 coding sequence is TGTGCTAGCAGCAAATCCTCAGGGGGGGAGACCCAGTACTTC.

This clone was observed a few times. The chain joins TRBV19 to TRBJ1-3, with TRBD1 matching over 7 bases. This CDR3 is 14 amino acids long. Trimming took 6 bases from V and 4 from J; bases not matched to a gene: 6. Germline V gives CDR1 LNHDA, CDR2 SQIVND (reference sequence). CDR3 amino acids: CASSYRGKGNTIYF. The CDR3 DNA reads TGTGCCAGTAGCTACAGGGGAAAAGGAAACACCATATATTTT. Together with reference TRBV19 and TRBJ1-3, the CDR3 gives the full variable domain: DGGITQSPKYLFRKEGQNVTLSCEQNLNHDAMYWYRQDPGQGLRLIYYSQIVNDFQKGDIAEGYSVSREKKESFPLTVTSAQKNPTAFYLCASSYRGKGNTIYFGEGSWLTVV.

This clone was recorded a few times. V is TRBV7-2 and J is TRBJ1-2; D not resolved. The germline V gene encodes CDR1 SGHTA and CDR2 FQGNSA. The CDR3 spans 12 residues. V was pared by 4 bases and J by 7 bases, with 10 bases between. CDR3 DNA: TGTGCCAGCAGCTACGCGGCTGGTGGCTACACCTTC. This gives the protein CASSYAAGGYTF. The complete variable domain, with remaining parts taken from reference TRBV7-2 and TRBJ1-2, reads GAGVSQSPSNKVTEKGKDVELRCDPISGHTALYWYRQSLGQGLEFLIYFQGNSAPDKSGLPSDRFSAERTGGSVSTLTIQRTQQEDSAVYLCASSYAAGGYTFGSGTRLTVV.

The CDR3, as DNA: TGTGCCAGCAGCTTAGTGATAGCGGAGACCCAGTACTTC. Translating gives CASSLVIAETQYF. The chain uses TRBV7-9 and TRBJ2-5; D possibly corresponds to TRBD2 (5 bases). V was pared by 1 base and J by 5 bases, with 8 bases between. CDR3 length: 13 residues. CDR1 and CDR2 from the germline V gene are SEHNR and FQNEAQ (reference sequence).

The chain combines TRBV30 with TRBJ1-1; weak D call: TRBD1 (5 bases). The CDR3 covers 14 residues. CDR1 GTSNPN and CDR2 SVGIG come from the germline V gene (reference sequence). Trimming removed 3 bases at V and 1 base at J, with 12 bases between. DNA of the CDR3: TGTGCCTGGAGCGCCGACAGCACGAACACTGAAGCTTTCTTT. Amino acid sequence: CAWSADSTNTEAFF.

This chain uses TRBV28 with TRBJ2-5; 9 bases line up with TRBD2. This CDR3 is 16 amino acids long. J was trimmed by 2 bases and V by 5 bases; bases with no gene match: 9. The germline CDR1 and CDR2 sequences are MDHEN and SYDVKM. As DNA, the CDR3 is TGTGCCAGCAGTATCTATAGCGGGGGAAGGCAAGAGACCCAGTACTTC. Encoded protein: CASSIYSGGRQETQYF.

In nucleotides, the CDR3 is TGTGCCAGCAGCTTACGGTTAACAGATTACGAGCAGTACTTC. Amino acid sequence: CASSLRLTDYEQYF. This sequence joins TRBV13 and TRBJ2-7; no firm D call. Trimming removed 2 bases from V and 4 bases from J, with 12 bases in between. Germline values: CDR1 PRHDT, CDR2 FYEKMQ (reference sequence). CDR3 length: 14 amino acids.

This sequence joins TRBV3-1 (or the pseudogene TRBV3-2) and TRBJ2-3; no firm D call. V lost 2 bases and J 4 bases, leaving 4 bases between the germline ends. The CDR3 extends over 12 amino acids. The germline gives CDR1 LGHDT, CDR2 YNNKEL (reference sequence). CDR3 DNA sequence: TGTGCCAGCAGCCAATCGGCAGATACGCAGTATTTT. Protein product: CASSQSADTQYF.

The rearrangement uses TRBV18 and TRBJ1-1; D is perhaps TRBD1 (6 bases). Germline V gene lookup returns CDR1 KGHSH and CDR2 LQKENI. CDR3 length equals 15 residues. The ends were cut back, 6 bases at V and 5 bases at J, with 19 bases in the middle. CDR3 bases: TGTGCCAGCTCCCAACCTATAAGTAGGGGGACTGAAGCTTTCTTT. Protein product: CASSQPISRGTEAFF.

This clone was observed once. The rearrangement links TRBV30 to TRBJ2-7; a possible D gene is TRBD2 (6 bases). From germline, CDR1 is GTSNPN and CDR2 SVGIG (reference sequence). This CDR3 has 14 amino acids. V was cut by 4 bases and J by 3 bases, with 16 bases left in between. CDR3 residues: CAWTEGGEHYEQYF. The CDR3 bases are TGTGCCTGGACCGAAGGCGGGGAACACTACGAGCAGTACTTC.

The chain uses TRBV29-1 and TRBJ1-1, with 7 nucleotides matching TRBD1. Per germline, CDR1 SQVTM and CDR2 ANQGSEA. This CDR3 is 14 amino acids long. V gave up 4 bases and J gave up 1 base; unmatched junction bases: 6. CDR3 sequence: CSVVGRGSNTEAFF. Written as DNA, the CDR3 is TGCAGCGTTGTGGGCAGGGGGTCGAACACTGAAGCTTTCTTT.

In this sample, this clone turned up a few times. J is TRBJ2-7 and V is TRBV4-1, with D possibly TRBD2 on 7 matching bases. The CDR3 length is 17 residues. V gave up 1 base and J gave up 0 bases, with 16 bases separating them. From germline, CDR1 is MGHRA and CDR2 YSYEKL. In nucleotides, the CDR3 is TGCGCCAGCAGCCAAGTCACCCGGGGGGCGAGCTCCTACGAGCAGTACTTC. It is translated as CASSQVTRGASSYEQYF.

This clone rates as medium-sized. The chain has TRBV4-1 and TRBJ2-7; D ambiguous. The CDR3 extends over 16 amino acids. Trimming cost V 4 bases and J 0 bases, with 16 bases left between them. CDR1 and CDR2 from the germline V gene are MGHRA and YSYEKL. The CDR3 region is CASSPRVTESSYEQYF. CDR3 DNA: TGCGCCAGCAGCCCCCGGGTGACTGAGAGCTCCTACGAGCAGTACTTC.

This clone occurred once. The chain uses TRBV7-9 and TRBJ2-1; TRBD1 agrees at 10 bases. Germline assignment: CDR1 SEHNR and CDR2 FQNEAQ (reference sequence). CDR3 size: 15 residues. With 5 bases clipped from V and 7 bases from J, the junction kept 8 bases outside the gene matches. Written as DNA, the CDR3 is TGTGCCAGCAGCCAAGACAGGGGGCCGGGTAATGAGCAGTTCTTC. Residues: CASSQDRGPGNEQFF.

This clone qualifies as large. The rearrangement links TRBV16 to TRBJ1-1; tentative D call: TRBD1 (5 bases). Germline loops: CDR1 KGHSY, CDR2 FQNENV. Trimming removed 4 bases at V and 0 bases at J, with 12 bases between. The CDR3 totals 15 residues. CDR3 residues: CASSRKTVMNTEAFF. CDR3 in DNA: TGTGCCAGCAGCCGAAAGACAGTCATGAACACTGAAGCTTTCTTT. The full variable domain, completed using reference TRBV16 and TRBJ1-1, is GEEVAQTPKHLVRGEGQKAKLYCAPIKGHSYVFWYQQVLKNEFKFLISFQNENVFDETGMPKERFSAKCLPNSPCSLEIQATKLEDSAVYFCASSRKTVMNTEAFFGQGTRLTVV.

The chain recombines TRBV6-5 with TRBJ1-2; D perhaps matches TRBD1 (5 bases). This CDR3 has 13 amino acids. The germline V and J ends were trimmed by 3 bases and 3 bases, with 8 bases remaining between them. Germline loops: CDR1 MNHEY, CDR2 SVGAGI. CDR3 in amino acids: CASSYAGHYGYTF. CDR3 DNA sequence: TGTGCCAGCAGTTATGCAGGGCACTATGGCTACACCTTC.

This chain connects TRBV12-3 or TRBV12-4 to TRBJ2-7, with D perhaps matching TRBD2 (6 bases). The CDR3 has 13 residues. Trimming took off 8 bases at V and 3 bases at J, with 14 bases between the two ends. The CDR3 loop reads CASASGGSYEQYF. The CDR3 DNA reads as TGTGCCAGCGCATCCGGGGGTAGCTACGAGCAGTACTTC.

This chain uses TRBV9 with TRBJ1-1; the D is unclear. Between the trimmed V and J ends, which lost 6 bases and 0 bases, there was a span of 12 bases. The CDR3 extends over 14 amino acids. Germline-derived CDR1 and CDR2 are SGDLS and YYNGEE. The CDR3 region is CASTLGGMNTEAFF. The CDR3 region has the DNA TGTGCCAGCACCCTCGGAGGAATGAACACTGAAGCTTTCTTT.

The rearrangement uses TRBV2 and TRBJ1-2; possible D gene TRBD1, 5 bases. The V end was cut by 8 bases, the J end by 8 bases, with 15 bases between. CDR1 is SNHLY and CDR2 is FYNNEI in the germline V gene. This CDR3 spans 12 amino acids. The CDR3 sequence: CASVSVGVGYTF. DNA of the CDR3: TGTGCCAGCGTTTCGGTAGGGGTCGGCTACACCTTC.

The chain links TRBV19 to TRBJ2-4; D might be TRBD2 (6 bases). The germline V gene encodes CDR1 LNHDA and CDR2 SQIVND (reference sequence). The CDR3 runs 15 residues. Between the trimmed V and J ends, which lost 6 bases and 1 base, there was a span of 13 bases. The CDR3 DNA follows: TGTGCCAGTAGAGGGACTGGATCTGCCAAAAACATTCAGTACTTC. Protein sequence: CASRGTGSAKNIQYF. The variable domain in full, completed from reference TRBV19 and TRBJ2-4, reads DGGITQSPKYLFRKEGQNVTLSCEQNLNHDAMYWYRQDPGQGLRLIYYSQIVNDFQKGDIAEGYSVSREKKESFPLTVTSAQKNPTAFYLCASRGTGSAKNIQYFGAGTRLSVL.

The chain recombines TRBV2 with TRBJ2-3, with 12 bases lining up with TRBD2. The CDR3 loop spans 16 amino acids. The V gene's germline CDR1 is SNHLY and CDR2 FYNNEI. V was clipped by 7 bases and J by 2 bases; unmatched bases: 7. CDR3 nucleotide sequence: TGTGCCAGCATTTTTCTAGCGGGGGGGCCCACAGATACGCAGTATTTT. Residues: CASIFLAGGPTDTQYF.

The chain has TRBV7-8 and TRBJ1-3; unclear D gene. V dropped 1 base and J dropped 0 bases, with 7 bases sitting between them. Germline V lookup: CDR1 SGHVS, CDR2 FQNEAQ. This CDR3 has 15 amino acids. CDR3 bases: TGTGCCAGCAGCTTAGTCTTAAACTCTGGAAACACCATATATTTT. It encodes CASSLVLNSGNTIYF.

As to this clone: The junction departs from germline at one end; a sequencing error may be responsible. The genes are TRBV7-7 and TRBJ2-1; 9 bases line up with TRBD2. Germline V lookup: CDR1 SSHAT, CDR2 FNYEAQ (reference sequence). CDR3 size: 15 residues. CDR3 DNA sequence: TGTGCTAGCAGCATTAGCGGGAGCTCCTACAATGAGCAGTTCTTC. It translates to CASSISGSSYNEQFF.

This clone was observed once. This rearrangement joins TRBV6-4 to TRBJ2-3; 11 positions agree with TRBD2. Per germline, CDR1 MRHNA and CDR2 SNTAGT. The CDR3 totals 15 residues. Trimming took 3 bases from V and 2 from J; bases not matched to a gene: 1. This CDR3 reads CASSDSGGATDTQYF. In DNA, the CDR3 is TGTGCCAGCAGTGATAGCGGGGGGGCCACAGATACGCAGTATTTT.

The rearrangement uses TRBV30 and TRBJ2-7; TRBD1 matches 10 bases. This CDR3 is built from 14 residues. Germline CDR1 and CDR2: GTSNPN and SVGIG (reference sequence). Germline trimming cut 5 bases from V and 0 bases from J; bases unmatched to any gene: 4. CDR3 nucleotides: TGTGCCTGGGAGCGGGACAGGGGCTCCTACGAGCAGTACTTC. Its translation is CAWERDRGSYEQYF.